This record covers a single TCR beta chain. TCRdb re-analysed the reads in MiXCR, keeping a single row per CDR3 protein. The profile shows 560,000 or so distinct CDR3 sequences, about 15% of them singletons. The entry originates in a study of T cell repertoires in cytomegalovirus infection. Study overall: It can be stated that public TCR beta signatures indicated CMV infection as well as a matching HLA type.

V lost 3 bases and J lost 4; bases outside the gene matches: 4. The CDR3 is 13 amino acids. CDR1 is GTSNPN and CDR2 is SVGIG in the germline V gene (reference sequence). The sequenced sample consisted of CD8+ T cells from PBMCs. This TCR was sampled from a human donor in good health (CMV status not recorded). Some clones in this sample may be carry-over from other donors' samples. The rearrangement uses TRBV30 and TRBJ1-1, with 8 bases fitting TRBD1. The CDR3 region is CAWSHTGGTEAFF. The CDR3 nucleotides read TGTGCCTGGAGCCATACAGGGGGCACTGAAGCTTTCTTT. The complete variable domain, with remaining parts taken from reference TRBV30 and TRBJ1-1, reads SQTIHQWPATLVQPVGSPLSLECTVEGTSNPNLYWYRQAAGRGLQLLFYSVGIGQISSEVPQNLSASRPQDRQFILSSKKLLLSDSGFYLCAWSHTGGTEAFFGQGTRLTVV.